The T cell receptor beta chain described here comes from a study of beta chain features in type 1 diabetes. Study-level points and caveats: The naive, central memory and Treg TCRB repertoires looked more alike in patients than they did in healthy donors.

Each sorted population was over 98% pure. cDNA synthesis used the whole RNA isolate, giving expressed TCRB sequences. Assay: immunoSEQ multiplex PCR; the TCRdb copy retains only in-frame clones and omits some. The table shows around 300,000 clones, with 14% occurring only once. This clone was seen only a few times. The antigen remains unidentified. Trimming cost V 4 bases and J 3 bases, with 10 bases left between them. There are 14 residues in the CDR3. Germline V gene sequence: CDR1 KGHSH, CDR2 LQKENI. Sequencing was performed on central memory CD4+ T cells from blood. This clonotype was sampled from a man between 25 and 39 years old in good health. The V call is TRBV18, the J call TRBJ1-5; D perhaps matches TRBD1 (6 bases). CDR3 in DNA: TGTGCCAGCTCACTCGGACAGCCCAATCAGCCCCAGCATTTT. It translates to CASSLGQPNQPQHF.